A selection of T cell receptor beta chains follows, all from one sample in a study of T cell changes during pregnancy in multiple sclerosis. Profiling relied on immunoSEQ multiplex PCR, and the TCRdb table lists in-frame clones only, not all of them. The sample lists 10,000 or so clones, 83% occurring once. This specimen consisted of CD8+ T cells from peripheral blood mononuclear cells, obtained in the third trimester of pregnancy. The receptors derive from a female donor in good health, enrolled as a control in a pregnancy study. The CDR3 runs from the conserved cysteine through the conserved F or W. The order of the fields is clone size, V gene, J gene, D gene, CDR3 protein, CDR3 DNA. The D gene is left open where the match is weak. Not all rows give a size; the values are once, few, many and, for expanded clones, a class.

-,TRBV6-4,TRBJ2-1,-,CASSLVGGGLNEQFF,TGTGCCAGCAGCCTCGTCGGAGGTGGCCTCAATGAGCAGTTCTTC
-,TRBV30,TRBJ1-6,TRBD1,CAWTQGAGNSPLHF,TGTGCCTGGACCCAGGGGGCCGGTAATTCACCCCTCCACTTT
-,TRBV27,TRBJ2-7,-,CASSLATPVGASTYEQYF,TGTGCCAGCAGTTTAGCTACCCCAGTAGGGGCTTCCACCTACGAGCAGTACTTC
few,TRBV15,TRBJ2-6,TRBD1,CATSGGDRGSGANVLTF,TGTGCCACCAGCGGAGGGGACAGGGGCTCTGGGGCCAACGTCCTGACTTTC
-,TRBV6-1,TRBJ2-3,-,CASSEGSGTDTQYF,TGTGCCAGCAGTGAAGGATCGGGGACAGATACGCAGTATTTT
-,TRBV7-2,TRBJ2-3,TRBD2,CASSLFAGAAADTQYF,TGTGCCAGCAGCTTATTTGCGGGAGCAGCAGCAGATACGCAGTATTTT
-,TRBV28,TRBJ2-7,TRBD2,CASRFLEGAGDYEQYF,TGTGCCAGCAGATTCCTCGAGGGAGCGGGAGACTACGAGCAGTACTTC
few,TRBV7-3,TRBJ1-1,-,CASSLTGGLTEAFF,TGTGCCAGCAGCCTCACGGGCGGGCTGACTGAAGCTTTCTTT
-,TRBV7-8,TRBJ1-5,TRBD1,CASSLAELSGTGINQPQHF,TGTGCCAGCAGCTTAGCGGAGCTTTCCGGGACAGGGATCAATCAGCCCCAGCATTTT
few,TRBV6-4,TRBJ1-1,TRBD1,CASSPGQGASEAFF,TGTGCCAGCAGCCCGGGACAGGGGGCGTCTGAAGCTTTCTTT
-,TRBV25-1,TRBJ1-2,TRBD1,CASRPGQGTGYTF,TGTGCCAGCAGACCGGGACAGGGAACTGGCTACACCTTC
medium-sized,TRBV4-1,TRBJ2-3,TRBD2,CASSQLPGGTKDTQYF,TGCGCCAGCAGCCAACTCCCGGGGGGGACTAAAGATACGCAGTATTTT
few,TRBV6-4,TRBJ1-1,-,CASSEGAENTEAFF,TGTGCCAGCAGTGAGGGGGCGGAAAACACTGAAGCTTTCTTT
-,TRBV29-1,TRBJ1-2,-,CSVVGGSLFHVPEAGGYTF,TGCAGCGTTGTTGGGGGGTCTCTCTTCCATGTTCCCGAGGCTGGTGGCTACACCTTC
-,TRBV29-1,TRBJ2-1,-,CSALDQARYREQFF,TGCAGCGCCTTGGACCAAGCCCGTTACAGGGAGCAGTTCTTC
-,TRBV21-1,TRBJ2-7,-,CASSKARSRPRYEQYF,TGTGCCAGCAGCAAAGCTCGATCCAGGCCCCGCTACGAGCAGTACTTC
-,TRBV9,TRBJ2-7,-,CASSGVRSYEQYF,TGTGCCAGCAGCGGAGTTCGGAGCTACGAGCAGTACTTC
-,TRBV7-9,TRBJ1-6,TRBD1,CASSAGQGNHSPLHF,TGTGCCAGCAGCGCGGGACAGGGGAATCATTCACCCCTCCACTTT
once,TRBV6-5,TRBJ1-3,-,CASSYSAGSGNTIYF,TGTGCCAGCAGTTACTCGGCGGGCTCTGGAAACACCATATATTTT
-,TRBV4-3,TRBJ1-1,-,CASSQVSGGTEAFF,TGCGCCAGCAGCCAAGTATCCGGGGGCACTGAAGCTTTCTTT
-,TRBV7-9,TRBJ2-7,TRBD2,CASSSPGTSGRTRRYEQYF,TGTGCCAGCAGCTCCCCCGGGACTAGCGGGAGAACGCGCCGTTACGAGCAGTACTTC
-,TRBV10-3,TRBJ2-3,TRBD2,CATLRRAGTSTDTQYF,TGTGCCACCCTAAGGCGAGCGGGGACTAGCACAGATACGCAGTATTTT
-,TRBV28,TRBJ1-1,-,CASSFSPSGLNTEAFF,TGTGCCAGCAGTTTTTCACCCAGCGGGCTAAACACTGAAGCTTTCTTT